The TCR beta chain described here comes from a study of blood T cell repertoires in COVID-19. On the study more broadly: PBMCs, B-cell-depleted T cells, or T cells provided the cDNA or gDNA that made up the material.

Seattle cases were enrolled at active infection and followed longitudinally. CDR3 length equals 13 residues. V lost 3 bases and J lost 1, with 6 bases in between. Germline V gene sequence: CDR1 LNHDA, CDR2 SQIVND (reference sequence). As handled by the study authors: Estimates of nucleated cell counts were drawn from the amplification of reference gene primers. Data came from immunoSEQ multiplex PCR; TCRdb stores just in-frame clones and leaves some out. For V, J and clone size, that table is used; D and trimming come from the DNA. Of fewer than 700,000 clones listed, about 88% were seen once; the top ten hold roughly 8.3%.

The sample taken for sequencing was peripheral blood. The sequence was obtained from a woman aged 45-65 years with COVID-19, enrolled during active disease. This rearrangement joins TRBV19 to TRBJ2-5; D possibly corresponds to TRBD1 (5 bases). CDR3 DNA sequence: TGTGCCAGTAGTATTACAGGCCAAGAGACCCAGTACTTC. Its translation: CASSITGQETQYF.